The 8 T cell receptor beta chains below come from one sample, sequenced in a study of glioma-infiltrating T cells. Using RNA template, CDR3s of TCR alpha and beta were amplified with iRepertoire arm-PCR. One entry per CDR3 protein, called by TCRdb with MiXCR from the multiplex PCR reads. The data show fewer than 500,000 distinct CDR3 sequences, 41% seen once. The specimen sequenced was glioma tissue, nonneoplastic brain tissue, or PBMCs (not recorded which). These receptors all come from a human donor with low-grade glioma or glioblastoma, undergoing nonglioma brain surgery, or in good health (not recorded which).

This rearrangement joins TRBV7-2 to TRBJ2-3; D possibly matches TRBD1 or TRBD2 (5 bases each). The CDR3 covers 14 residues. CDR1 SGHTA and CDR2 FQGNSA come from the germline V gene. Trimming pared 3 bases from V and 2 bases from J, leaving 9 bases between. CDR3 nucleotides: TGTGCCAGCAGCTTTGGGGGACCCACAGATACGCAGTATTTT. This sequence encodes CASSFGGPTDTQYF.

Note on this clonotype: A read error may explain this, as a much larger clone is one base away. The V call is TRBV20-1, the J call TRBJ2-1; D possibly uses TRBD1 or TRBD2 (5 bases each). The CDR3 is 13 amino acids. In germline, CDR1 is DFQATT, CDR2 SNEGSKA (reference sequence). The CDR3 DNA reads as TGCAGTGCTCCGGGACCATCCTACAATGAGCAGCTCTTC. Its translation: CSAPGPSYNEQLF.

The rearrangement uses TRBV6-1 and TRBJ2-4; D gene unclear. Germline-derived CDR1 and CDR2 are MNHNS and SASEGT. The V end lost 5 bases, the J end lost 0 bases, and 14 bases lay between the germline ends. There are 16 residues in the CDR3. CDR3 coding DNA: TGTGCCAGCAGTCCTCCGGCCCACCTAGCCAAAAACATTCAGTACTTC. It codes for CASSPPAHLAKNIQYF.

Remarks on this clonotype: This could be a read error, since a much larger clone is one nucleotide away. V usage is TRBV20-1 and J usage is TRBJ2-1; 13 nucleotides agree with TRBD2. Matching the DNA end better, TRBJ2-7 makes the J call doubtful. The CDR3 loop spans 16 amino acids. The germline CDR1 and CDR2 sequences are DFQATT and SNEGSKA (reference sequence). The CDR3 spells CSARDRLAGGSYGQYF. CDR3 in DNA: TGCAGTGCTAGAGACCGACTAGCGGGAGGCTCCTACGGGCAGTACTTC.

There are many counts of this clonotype. This chain connects TRBV6-2 or TRBV6-3 to TRBJ1-3, with unresolved D. The germline V and J ends were trimmed by 6 bases and 2 bases, with 14 bases remaining between them. This CDR3 region has 15 residues. CDR1 is MNHEY, CDR2 SVGEGT, per germline. The CDR3 DNA reads TGTGCCAGCAGCCAAGAGGGAGGGCCTGGAAACACCATATATTTT. Its translation is CASSQEGGPGNTIYF.

Only one count was recorded for this clonotype. V and J are TRBV30 and TRBJ2-3, with 11 bases matching TRBD2. V lost 4 bases, J lost 5 bases, and 8 bases stayed unmatched. The CDR3 has 15 amino acids. Germline V lookup: CDR1 GTSNPN, CDR2 SVGIG (reference sequence). Written as DNA, the CDR3 is TGTGCCTGGAATCTTAGCGGGAGGGGACGAGATACGCAGTATTTT. This encodes CAWNLSGRGRDTQYF.

V usage is TRBV5-1 and J usage is TRBJ2-1; 9 nucleotides agree with TRBD2. This CDR3 spans 16 amino acids. Germline V lookup: CDR1 SGHRS, CDR2 YFSETQ. With 1 base clipped from V and 5 bases from J, the junction kept 7 bases outside the gene matches. In DNA, the CDR3 is TGCGCCAGCAGCTTGCCCAACCTAGCGGGAAACAATGAGCAGTTCTTC. It yields the protein CASSLPNLAGNNEQFF.

There are many counts of this clonotype. The genes are TRBV27 and TRBJ2-7; the D gene could be TRBD1 or TRBD2 (5 bases each). Germline CDR1 reads MNHEY; CDR2 reads SMNVEV (reference sequence). The CDR3 covers 14 residues. Trimming shortened V by 5 bases and J by 3 bases, and 14 bases separated the two germline ends. Written as DNA, the CDR3 is TGTGCCAGCAGTCTAGGGACGGTCCTCTACGAGCAGTACTTC. Its translation is CASSLGTVLYEQYF.